This T cell receptor (beta chain) originates from a study of T cell responses to AZD1222 COVID-19 vaccine. TCRdb's table, derived via immunoSEQ multiplex PCR, lists solely in-frame clones and lacks some. The table has approximately 190,000 clones, 92% seen once. In this sample, this clone turned up once. The CDR3 length is 15 residues. V lost 5 bases and J 2 bases, leaving 15 bases between the germline ends. From germline, CDR1 is MNHEY and CDR2 SMNVEV (reference sequence). The specimen comprised peripheral blood, sampled on day 0 of AZD1222 vaccination. This receptor was taken from an adult in good health. The gene calls are TRBV27 and TRBJ1-2, with D perhaps TRBD1 (5 bases). Written as DNA, the CDR3 is TGTGCCAGCAGTAGGGGCGGTAGACAGAACTATGGCTACACCTTC. Translating it yields CASSRGGRQNYGYTF.